This TCR beta chain was profiled in a study of identical twins. TCRdb fed the 5' RACE reads into MiXCR, producing one record per CDR3 protein. Here the sample spans approximately 500,000 distinct CDR3 sequences, 13% to 15% being singletons. The CDR3 is 14 residues long. Trimming shortened V by 6 bases and J by 1 base, and 13 bases separated the two germline ends. Germline values: CDR1 MNHNS, CDR2 SASEGT. The same sample was also studied in work on yellow fever vaccine responses in identical twins. That work contributes: Twins showed a vaccine T cell response that reportedly seemed partly convergent, partly personalized.

This clonotype originated in a woman in her late teens or twenties in good health. Source material: CD4+ T cells sorted from blood. V is TRBV6-1 and J is TRBJ2-7, with D maybe TRBD2 (6 bases). The chain's CDR3 is CASRMGGLSYEQYF. The CDR3 DNA reads as TGTGCCAGCAGAATGGGGGGTTTATCCTACGAGCAGTACTTC.